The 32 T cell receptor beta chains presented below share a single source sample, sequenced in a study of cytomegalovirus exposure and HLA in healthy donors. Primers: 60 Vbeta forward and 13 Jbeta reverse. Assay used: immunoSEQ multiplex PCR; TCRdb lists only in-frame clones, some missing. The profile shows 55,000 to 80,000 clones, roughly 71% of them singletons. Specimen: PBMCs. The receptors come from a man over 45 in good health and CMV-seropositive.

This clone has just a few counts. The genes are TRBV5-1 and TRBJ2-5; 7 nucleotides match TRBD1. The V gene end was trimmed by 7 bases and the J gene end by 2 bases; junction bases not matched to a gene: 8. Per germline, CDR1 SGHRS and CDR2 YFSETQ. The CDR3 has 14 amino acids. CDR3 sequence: CASAEGGPQETQYF. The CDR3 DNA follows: TGCGCCAGCGCGGAAGGGGGCCCTCAAGAGACCCAGTACTTC.

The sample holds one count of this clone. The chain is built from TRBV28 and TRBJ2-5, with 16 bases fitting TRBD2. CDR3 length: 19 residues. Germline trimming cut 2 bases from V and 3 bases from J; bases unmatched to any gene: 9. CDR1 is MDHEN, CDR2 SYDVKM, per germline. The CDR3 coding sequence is TGTGCCAGCAGTTTAAGGGAGGGACTAGCGGGAGGGCTGGAAGAGACCCAGTACTTC. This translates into CASSLREGLAGGLEETQYF. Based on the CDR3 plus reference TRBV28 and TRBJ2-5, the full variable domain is DVKVTQSSRYLVKRTGEKVFLECVQDMDHENMFWYRQDPGLGLRLIYFSYDVKMKEKGDIPEGYSVSREKKERFSLILESASTNQTSMYLCASSLREGLAGGLEETQYFGPGTRLLVL.

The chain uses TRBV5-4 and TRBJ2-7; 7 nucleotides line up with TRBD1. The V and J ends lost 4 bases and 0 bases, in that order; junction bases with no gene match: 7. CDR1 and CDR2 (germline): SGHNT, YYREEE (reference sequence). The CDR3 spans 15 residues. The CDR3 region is CASSPGTVSSYEQYF. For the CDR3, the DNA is TGTGCCAGCAGCCCGGGGACAGTGAGCTCCTACGAGCAGTACTTC.

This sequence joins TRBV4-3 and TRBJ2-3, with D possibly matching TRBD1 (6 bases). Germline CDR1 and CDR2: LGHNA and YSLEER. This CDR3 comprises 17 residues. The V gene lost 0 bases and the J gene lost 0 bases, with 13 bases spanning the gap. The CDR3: CASSQEGARPSTDTQYF. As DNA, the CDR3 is TGCGCCAGCAGCCAAGAGGGGGCGCGGCCTAGCACAGATACGCAGTATTTT.

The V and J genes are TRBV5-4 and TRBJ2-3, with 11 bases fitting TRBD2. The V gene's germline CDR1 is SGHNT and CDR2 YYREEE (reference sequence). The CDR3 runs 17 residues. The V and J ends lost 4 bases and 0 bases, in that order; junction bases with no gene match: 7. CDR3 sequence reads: CASSHLTSGTSTDTQYF. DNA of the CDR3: TGTGCCAGCAGCCACCTGACTAGCGGGACCAGCACAGATACGCAGTATTTT.

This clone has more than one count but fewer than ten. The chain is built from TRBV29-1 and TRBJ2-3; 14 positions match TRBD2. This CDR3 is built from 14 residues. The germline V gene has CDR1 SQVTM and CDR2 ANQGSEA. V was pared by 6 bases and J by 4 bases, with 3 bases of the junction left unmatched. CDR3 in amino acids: CSVGTSGRSDTQYF. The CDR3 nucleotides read TGCAGCGTGGGGACTAGCGGGAGATCAGATACGCAGTATTTT.

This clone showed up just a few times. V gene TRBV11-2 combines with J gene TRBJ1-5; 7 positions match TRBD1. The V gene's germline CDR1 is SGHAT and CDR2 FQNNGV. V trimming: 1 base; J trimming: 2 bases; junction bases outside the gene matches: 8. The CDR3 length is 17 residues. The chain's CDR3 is CASSLGTGAGGNQPQHF. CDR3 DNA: TGTGCCAGCAGCTTAGGTACAGGGGCGGGTGGCAATCAGCCCCAGCATTTT. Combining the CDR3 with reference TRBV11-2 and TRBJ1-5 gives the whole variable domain EAGVAQSPRYKIIEKRQSVAFWCNPISGHATLYWYQQILGQGPKLLIQFQNNGVVDDSQLPKDRFSAERLKGVDSTLKIQPAKLEDSAVYLCASSLGTGAGGNQPQHFGDGTRLSIL.

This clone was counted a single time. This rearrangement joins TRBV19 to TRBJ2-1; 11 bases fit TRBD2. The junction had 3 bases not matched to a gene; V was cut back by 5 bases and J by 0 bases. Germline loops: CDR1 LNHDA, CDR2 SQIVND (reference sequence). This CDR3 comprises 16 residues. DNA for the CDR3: TGTGCCAGTAGTTCTAGCGGGAGGAGCTCCTACAATGAGCAGTTCTTC. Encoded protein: CASSSSGRSSYNEQFF.

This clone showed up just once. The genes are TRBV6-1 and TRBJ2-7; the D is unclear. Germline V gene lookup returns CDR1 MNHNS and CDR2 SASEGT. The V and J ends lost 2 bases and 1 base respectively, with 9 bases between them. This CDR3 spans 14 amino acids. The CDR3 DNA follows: TGTGCCAGCAGTGAACCTGCCACTTCCTACGAGCAGTACTTC. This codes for CASSEPATSYEQYF.

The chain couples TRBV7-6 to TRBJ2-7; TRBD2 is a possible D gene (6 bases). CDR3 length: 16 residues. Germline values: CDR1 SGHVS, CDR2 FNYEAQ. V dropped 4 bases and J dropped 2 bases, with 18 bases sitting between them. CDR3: CASSCPAGLLAYEQYF. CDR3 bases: TGTGCCAGCAGCTGCCCTGCGGGACTCCTGGCCTACGAGCAGTACTTC.

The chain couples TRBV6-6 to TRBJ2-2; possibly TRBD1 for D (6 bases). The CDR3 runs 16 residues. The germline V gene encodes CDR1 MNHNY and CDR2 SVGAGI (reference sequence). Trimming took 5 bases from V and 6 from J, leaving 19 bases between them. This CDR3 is CASSIALQGRAGELFF. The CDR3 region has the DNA TGTGCCAGCAGTATCGCATTACAGGGTCGCGCCGGGGAGCTGTTTTTT.

CDR3 sequence reads: CASSSRPGFSEKLFF. In DNA, the CDR3 is TGTGCCAGCAGCTCCAGACCAGGGTTTTCTGAAAAACTGTTTTTT. V usage is TRBV9 and J usage is TRBJ1-4; D is perhaps TRBD1 (5 bases). This CDR3 has 15 amino acids. Trimming shortened V by 4 bases and J by 7 bases, and 17 bases separated the two germline ends. In germline, CDR1 is SGDLS, CDR2 YYNGEE.

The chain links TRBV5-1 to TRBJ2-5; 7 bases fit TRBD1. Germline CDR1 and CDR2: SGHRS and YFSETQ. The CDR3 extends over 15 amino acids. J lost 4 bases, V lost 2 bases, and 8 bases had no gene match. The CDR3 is CASSFSPTGTETQYF. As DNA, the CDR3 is TGCGCCAGCAGCTTCTCGCCGACAGGGACAGAGACCCAGTACTTC. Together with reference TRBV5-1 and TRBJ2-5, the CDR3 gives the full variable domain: KAGVTQTPRYLIKTRGQQVTLSCSPISGHRSVSWYQQTPGQGLQFLFEYFSETQRNKGNFPGRFSGRQFSNSRSEMNVSTLELGDSALYLCASSFSPTGTETQYFGPGTRLLVL.

The CDR3 loop is CASEENTEAFF. CDR3 coding DNA: TGTGCCAGCGAGGAGAACACTGAAGCTTTCTTT. The rearrangement joins TRBV18 to TRBJ1-1; D gene ambiguous. The CDR3 covers 11 residues. V was clipped by 8 bases and J by 1 base, with 5 bases between them. Germline lookup yields CDR1 KGHSH and CDR2 LQKENI.

The CDR3 protein is CASSHQSGQGAGTQYF. The CDR3 region has the DNA TGTGCCAGCAGTCATCAGAGCGGACAGGGGGCTGGGACCCAGTACTTC. The chain is built from TRBV9 and TRBJ2-5; 11 positions agree with TRBD1. CDR1 is SGDLS, CDR2 YYNGEE, per germline. Trimming removed 5 bases from V and 7 bases from J; junction bases left unmatched: 13. This CDR3 is built from 16 residues.

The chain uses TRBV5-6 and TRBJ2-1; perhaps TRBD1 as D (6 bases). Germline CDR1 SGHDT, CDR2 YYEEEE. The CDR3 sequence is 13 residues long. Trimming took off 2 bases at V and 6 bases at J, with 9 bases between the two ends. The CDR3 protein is CASSFTGFNEQFF. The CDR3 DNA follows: TGTGCCAGCAGCTTTACAGGGTTCAATGAGCAGTTCTTC.

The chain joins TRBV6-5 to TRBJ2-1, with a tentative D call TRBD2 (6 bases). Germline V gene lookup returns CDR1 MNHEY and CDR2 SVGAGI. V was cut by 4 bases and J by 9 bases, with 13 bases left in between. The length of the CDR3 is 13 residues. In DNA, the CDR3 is TGTGCCAGCAGTTCCCCCGCTAGCGCTGAGCAGTTCTTC. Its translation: CASSSPASAEQFF.

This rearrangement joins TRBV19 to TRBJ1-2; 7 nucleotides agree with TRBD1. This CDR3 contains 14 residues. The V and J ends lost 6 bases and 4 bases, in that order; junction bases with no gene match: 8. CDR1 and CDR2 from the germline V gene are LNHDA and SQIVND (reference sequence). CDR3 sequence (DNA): TGTGCCAGTAGCGGACAGGATACTGGCTATGGCTACACCTTC. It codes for CASSGQDTGYGYTF. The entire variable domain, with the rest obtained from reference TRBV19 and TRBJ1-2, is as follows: DGGITQSPKYLFRKEGQNVTLSCEQNLNHDAMYWYRQDPGQGLRLIYYSQIVNDFQKGDIAEGYSVSREKKESFPLTVTSAQKNPTAFYLCASSGQDTGYGYTFGSGTRLTVV.

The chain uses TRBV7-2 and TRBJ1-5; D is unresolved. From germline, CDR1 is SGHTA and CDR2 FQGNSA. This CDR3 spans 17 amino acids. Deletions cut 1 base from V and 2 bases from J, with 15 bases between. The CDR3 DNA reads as TGTGCCAGCAGCTTAGGAGGGAGGGTATATGGCAATCAGCCCCAGCATTTT. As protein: CASSLGGRVYGNQPQHF.

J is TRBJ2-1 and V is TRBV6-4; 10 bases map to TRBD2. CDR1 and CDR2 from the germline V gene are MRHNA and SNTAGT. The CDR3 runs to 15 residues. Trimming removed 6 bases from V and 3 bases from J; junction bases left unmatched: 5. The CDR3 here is CASRAPSGSYNEQFF. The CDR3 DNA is TGTGCCAGCAGGGCCCCTAGCGGGAGCTACAATGAGCAGTTCTTC.

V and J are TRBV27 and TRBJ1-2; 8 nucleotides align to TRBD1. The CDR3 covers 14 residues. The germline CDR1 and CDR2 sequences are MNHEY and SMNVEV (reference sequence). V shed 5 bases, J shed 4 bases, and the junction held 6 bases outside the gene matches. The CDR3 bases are TGTGCCAGCAGTAACGGACAGGGCCTCTATGGCTACACCTTC. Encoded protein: CASSNGQGLYGYTF.

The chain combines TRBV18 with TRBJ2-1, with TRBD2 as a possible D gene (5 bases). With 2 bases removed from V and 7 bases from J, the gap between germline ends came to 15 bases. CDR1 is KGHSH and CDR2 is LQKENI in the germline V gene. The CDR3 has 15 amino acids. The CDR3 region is CASSPTRYSGNEQFF. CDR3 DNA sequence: TGTGCCAGCTCACCAACCCGGTACAGCGGAAATGAGCAGTTCTTC.

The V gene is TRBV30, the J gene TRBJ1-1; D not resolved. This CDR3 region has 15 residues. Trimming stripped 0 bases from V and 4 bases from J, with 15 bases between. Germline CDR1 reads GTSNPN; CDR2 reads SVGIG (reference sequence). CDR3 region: CAWSVEGRRVTEAFF. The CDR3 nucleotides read TGTGCCTGGAGTGTAGAAGGCAGGCGAGTCACTGAAGCTTTCTTT. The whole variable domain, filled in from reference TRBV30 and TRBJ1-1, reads SQTIHQWPATLVQPVGSPLSLECTVEGTSNPNLYWYRQAAGRGLQLLFYSVGIGQISSEVPQNLSASRPQDRQFILSSKKLLLSDSGFYLCAWSVEGRRVTEAFFGQGTRLTVV.

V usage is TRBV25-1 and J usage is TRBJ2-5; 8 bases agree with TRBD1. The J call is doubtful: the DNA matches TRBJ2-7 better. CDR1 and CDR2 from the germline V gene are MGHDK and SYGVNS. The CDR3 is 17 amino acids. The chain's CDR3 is CASSESIKQGDSYEQYF. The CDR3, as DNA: TGTGCCAGCAGTGAATCCATAAAACAGGGGGATTCCTACGAGCAGTACTTC.

This CDR3 is CASSLPGQGEGGNQPQHF. The CDR3, as DNA: TGTGCCAGCAGTTTACCGGGACAGGGAGAAGGGGGCAATCAGCCCCAGCATTTT. V usage is TRBV27 and J usage is TRBJ1-5; 9 bases align to TRBD1. The J segment lost 2 bases and the V segment lost 2 bases, leaving 10 bases of the junction unmatched. CDR1 MNHEY and CDR2 SMNVEV come from the germline V gene (reference sequence). The CDR3 length is 18 residues.

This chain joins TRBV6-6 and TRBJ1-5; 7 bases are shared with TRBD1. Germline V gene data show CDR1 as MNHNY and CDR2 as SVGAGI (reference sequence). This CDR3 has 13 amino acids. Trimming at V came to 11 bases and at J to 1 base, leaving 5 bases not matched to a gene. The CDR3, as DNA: TGTGCCGTACAGGGGATCAGCAATCAGCCCCAGCATTTT. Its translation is CAVQGISNQPQHF.

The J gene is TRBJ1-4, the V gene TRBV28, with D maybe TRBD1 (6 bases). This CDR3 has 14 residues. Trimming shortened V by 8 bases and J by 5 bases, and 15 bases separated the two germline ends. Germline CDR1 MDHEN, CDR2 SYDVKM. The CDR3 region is CASLSGGTNEKLFF. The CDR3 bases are TGTGCCAGCTTGTCGGGGGGCACAAATGAAAAACTGTTTTTT.

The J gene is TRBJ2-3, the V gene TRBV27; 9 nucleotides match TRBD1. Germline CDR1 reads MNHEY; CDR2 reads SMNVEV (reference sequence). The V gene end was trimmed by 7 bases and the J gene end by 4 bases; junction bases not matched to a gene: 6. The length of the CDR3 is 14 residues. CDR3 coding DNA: TGTGCCAGCATGGGACAGGGCGAACCAGATACGCAGTATTTT. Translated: CASMGQGEPDTQYF.

CDR3 residues: CASSEDGGNYGYTF. The CDR3 DNA sequence: TGTGCCAGTAGTGAGGACGGAGGGAACTATGGCTACACCTTC. This rearrangement joins TRBV19 to TRBJ1-2; D ambiguous. V was cut by 5 bases and J by 2 bases, with 12 bases left in between. CDR1 and CDR2 (germline): LNHDA, SQIVND (reference sequence). The CDR3 extends over 14 amino acids.

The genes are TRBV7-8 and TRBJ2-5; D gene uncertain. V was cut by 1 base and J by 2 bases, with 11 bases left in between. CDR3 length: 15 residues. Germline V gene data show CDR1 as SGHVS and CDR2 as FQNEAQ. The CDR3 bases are TGTGCCAGCAGCTTAGGAGTTCAACCTCAAGAGACCCAGTACTTC. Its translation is CASSLGVQPQETQYF.

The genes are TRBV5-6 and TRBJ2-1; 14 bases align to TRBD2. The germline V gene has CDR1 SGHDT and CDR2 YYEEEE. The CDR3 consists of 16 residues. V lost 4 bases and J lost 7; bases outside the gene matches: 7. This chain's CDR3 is CASSPAGTSGRNEQFF. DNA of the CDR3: TGTGCCAGCAGCCCTGCCGGGACTAGCGGGAGAAATGAGCAGTTCTTC.

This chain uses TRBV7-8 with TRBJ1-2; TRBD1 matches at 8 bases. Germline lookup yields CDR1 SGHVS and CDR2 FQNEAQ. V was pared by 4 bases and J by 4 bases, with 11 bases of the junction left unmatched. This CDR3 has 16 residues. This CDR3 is CASSSQGAGASYGYTF. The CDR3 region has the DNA TGTGCCAGCAGCTCCCAGGGGGCAGGTGCCTCCTATGGCTACACCTTC. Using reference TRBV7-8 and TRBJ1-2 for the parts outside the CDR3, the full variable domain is GAGVSQSPRYKVAKRGQDVALRCDPISGHVSLFWYQQALGQGPEFLTYFQNEAQLDKSGLPSDRFFAERPEGSVSTLKIQRTQQEDSAVYLCASSSQGAGASYGYTFGSGTRLTVV.